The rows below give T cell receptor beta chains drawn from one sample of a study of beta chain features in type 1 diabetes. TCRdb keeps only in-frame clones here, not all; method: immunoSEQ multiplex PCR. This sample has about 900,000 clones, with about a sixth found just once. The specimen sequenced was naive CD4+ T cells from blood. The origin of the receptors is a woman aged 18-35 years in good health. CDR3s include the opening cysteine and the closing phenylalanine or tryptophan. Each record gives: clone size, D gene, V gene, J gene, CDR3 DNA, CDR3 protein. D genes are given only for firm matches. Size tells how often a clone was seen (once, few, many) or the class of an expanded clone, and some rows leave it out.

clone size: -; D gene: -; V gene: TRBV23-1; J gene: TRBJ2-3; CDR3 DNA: TGCGCCAGCATCGAGACAGACACAGATACGCAGTATTTT; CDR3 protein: CASIETDTDTQYF
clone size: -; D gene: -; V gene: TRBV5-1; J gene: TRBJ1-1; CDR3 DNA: TGCGCCAGCTCCTCTCTAGGAACTGAAGCTTTCTTT; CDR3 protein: CASSSLGTEAFF
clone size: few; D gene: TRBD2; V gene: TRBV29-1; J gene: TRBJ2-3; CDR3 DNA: TGCAGCGTTCCGACGTCGGAGCGGGAGGGCCTCACAGATACGCAGTATTTT; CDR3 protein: CSVPTSEREGLTDTQYF
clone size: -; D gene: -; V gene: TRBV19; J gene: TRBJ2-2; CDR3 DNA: TGTGCCAGTAGACTCCAAGGGGGGAACACCGGGGAGCTGTTTTTT; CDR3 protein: CASRLQGGNTGELFF
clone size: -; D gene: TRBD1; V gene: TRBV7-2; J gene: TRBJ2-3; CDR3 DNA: TGTGCCAGCAGCTCCCACCTGACAGGGGGCACAGATACGCAGTATTTT; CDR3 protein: CASSSHLTGGTDTQYF
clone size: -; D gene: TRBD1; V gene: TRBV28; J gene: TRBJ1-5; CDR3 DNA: TGTGCCAGCAGGAGACCGGAGACAGGGCATCAGCCCCAGCATTTT; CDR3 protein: CASRRPETGHQPQHF
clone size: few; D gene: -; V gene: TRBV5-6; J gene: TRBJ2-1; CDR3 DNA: TGTGCCAGCAGCTTGCGGCGGGAGCAGTTCTTC; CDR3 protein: CASSLRREQFF
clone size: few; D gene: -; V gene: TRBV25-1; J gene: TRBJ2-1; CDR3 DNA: TGTGCCAGCAGTGCCGCGGAGGTACGGTTTGAGCAGTTCTTC; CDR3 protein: CASSAAEVRFEQFF
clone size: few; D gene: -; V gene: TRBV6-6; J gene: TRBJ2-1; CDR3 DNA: TGTGCCAGCGGAACCGGGAATGTTAATGAGCAGTTCTTC; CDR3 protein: CASGTGNVNEQFF
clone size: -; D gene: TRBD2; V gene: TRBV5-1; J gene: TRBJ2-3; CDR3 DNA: TGCGCCAGCAGCCTCGGGGGGACAGATACGCAGTATTTT; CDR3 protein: CASSLGGTDTQYF
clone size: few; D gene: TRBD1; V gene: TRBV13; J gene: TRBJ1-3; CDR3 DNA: TGTGCCAGCAGCCGGGGACAGGTTGGAAACACCATATATTTT; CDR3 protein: CASSRGQVGNTIYF
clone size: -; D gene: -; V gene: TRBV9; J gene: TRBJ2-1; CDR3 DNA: TGTGCCAGCAGCCCCCCACTCAGCTCCTACAATGAGCAGTTCTTC; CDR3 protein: CASSPPLSSYNEQFF
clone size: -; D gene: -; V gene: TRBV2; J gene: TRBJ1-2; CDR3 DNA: TGTGCCAGCAGTAATTGGGCCGATGGCTACACCTTC; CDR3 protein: CASSNWADGYTF
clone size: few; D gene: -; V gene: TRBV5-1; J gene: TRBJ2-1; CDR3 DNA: TGCGCCAGTCAGACTACGAATGAGCAGTTCTTC; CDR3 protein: CASQTTNEQFF
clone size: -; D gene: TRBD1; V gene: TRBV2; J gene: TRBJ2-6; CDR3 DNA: TGTGCCAGCAGTTCTCAGGGGGCTGGGGCCAACGTCCTGACTTTC; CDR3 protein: CASSSQGAGANVLTF
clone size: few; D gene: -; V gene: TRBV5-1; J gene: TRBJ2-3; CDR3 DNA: TGCGCCAGCAGCACGGTTGCAGATACGCAGTATTTT; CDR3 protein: CASSTVADTQYF
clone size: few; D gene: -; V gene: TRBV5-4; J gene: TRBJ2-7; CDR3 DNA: TGTGCCAGCAGCTTGGACCTAGTGAACGAGCAGTACTTC; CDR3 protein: CASSLDLVNEQYF
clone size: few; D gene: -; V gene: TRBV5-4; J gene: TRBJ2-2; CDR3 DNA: TGTGCCAGCAGCTTGGGCGGGACAGTCAACACCGGGGAGCTGTTTTTT; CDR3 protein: CASSLGGTVNTGELFF
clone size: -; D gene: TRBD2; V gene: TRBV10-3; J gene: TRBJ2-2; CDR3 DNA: TGTGCCATCAGTGATGGAAGCGGGGCGAACACCGGGGAGCTGTTTTTT; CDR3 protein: CAISDGSGANTGELFF
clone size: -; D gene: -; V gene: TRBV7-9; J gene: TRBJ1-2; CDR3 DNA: TGTGCCAGCAGCCCGAGGTACAGGGCCGGCGCCTATGGCTACACCTTC; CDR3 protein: CASSPRYRAGAYGYTF
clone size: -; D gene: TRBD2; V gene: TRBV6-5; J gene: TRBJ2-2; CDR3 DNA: TGTGCCAGTAGCGGGAGGAACACCGGGGAGCTGTTTTTT; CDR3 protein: CASSGRNTGELFF
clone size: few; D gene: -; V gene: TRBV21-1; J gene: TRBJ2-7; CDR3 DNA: TGTGCCAGCAGCATACGCGGAGGGAACTCCTACGAGCAGTACTTC; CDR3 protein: CASSIRGGNSYEQYF
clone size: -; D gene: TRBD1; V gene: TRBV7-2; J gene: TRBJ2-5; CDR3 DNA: TGTGCCAGCAGATTTACAGGGGGGGAGACCCAGTACTTC; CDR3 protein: CASRFTGGETQYF
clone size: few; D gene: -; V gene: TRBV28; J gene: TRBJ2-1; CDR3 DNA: TGTGCCAGCGGGACAATACACAATGAGCAGTTCTTC; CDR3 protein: CASGTIHNEQFF